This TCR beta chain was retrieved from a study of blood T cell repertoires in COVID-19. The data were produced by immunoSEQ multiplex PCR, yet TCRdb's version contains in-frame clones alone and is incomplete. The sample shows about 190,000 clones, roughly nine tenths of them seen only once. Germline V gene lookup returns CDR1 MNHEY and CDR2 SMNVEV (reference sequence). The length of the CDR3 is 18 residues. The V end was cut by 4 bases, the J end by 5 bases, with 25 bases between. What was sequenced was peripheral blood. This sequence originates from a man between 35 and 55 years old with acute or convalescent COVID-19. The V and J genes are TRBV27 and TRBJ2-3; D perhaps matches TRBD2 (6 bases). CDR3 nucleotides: TGTGCCAGCAGTTCGAGCCCCTCCGGGAGCATGCGTGGAGATACGCAGTATTTT. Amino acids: CASSSSPSGSMRGDTQYF.